One T cell receptor beta chain is described in this entry. Its antigen target is currently unknown. Per-base qualities were not stored, and no clone one base away is much larger. The source of the sample is a study of a mutant IDH1 vaccine in newly diagnosed glioma listed by TCRdb under 2021. At the level of the whole study: Vaccination began 4-6 weeks after radiotherapy alone, or alongside temozolomide cycles in the chemotherapy-containing groups. Peripheral blood was collected at six visits: V03 (baseline), V05, V07, V10, V12 and V13. The approximately 32 treated patients were about 60% male and approximately 40% female, with a mean age of 40.4 years. Visit V12 was the week-35 safety follow-up and visit V13 was the week-47 end of study. For exploratory analyses, about 25 treated patients had longitudinal TCRB deep sequencing done wherever samples were available. Before enrollment, patients had received standard therapy of radiotherapy alone, temozolomide alone, or radiochemotherapy with temozolomide; most received the combination.

Interpreted using the paper, the time point label stands for: week 47, end of study. Every vaccine dose consisted of 300 ug of a 20-mer mutant IDH1 peptide in Montanide, administered subcutaneously together with topical imiquimod. Patients were given eight vaccinations, in weeks 1, 3, 5, 7, 11, 15, 19 and 23, which matched visits V03 through V10. All donors had newly diagnosed IDH1-mutant astrocytomas of WHO grade 3 or 4 that showed loss of nuclear ATRX. The samples were drawn from NOA16, a multicentre, single-arm, open-label phase I trial in Germany that tested a mutant IDH1 peptide vaccine in humans for the first time. Genomic DNA for TCRB sequencing was isolated from EDTA blood with the DNeasy Blood and Tissue Kit. What the authors observed across the whole study: Immune responses induced by the vaccine were seen in approximately 93% of patients across multiple MHC alleles. Changes in the top peripheral T cell clonotypes picked up by TCRB sequencing did not appear to be linked to pseudoprogression. The authors noted that analyses of patient blood samples could not be reproduced because of sample limitations. Availability determined which PBMC samples were chosen for TCRB deep sequencing.

V ends up 2 bases short and J 3 bases short, with an unmatched junction base count of 2. CDR1 and CDR2 were assigned from the germline V gene as LGHNA and YSLEER. The cysteine opens and the phenylalanine closes a CDR3 of 15 amino acids. The entry retains the CDR3 DNA only, 45 bases that are in frame from base 1. Receptor amplification or capture employed the immunoSEQ multiplex PCR assay. The hsTCRB Kit was used according to the manufacturer's protocol to amplify rearranged TCR beta chain sequences. Sequencing of TCRB libraries was carried out on an Illumina MiSeq. The authors' pipeline ran thus. The kit vendor's proprietary platform handled demultiplexing, trimming and gene mapping. Held by TCRdb, this immuneACCESS table contains in-frame sequences only and omits some clones. Under half of the omission traces to an unresolved V gene where checked; the cause of the rest is unknown. V, J and clone size are taken as reported in that table, and D and trimming were inferred from the DNA itself. The sample yields 30,000 or so clones; approximately 84% were counted once. Roughly 30% of the sample comes from the top ten.

This receptor was obtained from a man between 25 and 39 years old with glioma. Sequencing used PBMCs, obtained from a glioma patient whose treatment included an IDH1 peptide vaccine. The chain links TRBV4-3 with TRBJ2-1, and 9 junctional nucleotides match TRBD2. CDR3 reads: CASSQLTSGYNEQFF. The base sequence is TGCGCCAGCAGCCAACTGACTAGCGGCTACAATGAGCAGTTCTTC.